This TCR beta chain originates from a study of blood T cell repertoires in COVID-19. Looking at the study overall: COVID-19 samples from acute and convalescent phases originated in the United States, Italy and Spain. Sources were T cells, B-cell-depleted T cells, or PBMCs; the material itself was cDNA or gDNA.

As originally analysed: Quantification of nucleated cells was approximated via reference gene primer amplification. Some clones are missing from TCRdb's copy, which holds only in-frame ones; the method was immunoSEQ multiplex PCR. V, J and clone size derive from that table, while D and trimming were established from the DNA sequence. The data contain 50,000 to 65,000 clones, approximately 89% of them singletons. Germline V gene data show CDR1 as KGHSH and CDR2 as LQKENI. V was shortened by 0 bases and J by 2 bases, with 4 bases between the two germline ends. This CDR3 has 13 amino acids. Sequences were obtained from peripheral blood. The chain uses TRBV18 and TRBJ1-1; D not resolved. This TCR came from a human donor in a cohort sampled during active COVID-19. The CDR3 is CASSPPQNTEAFF. In DNA form, the CDR3 reads TGTGCCAGCTCACCACCTCAAAACACTGAAGCTTTCTTT. The variable domain in full, with the rest retrieved from reference TRBV18 and TRBJ1-1, is NAGVMQNPRHLVRRRGQEARLRCSPMKGHSHVYWYRQLPEEGLKFMVYLQKENIIDESGMPKERFSAEFPKEGPSILRIQQVVRGDSAAYFCASSPPQNTEAFFGQGTRLTVV.